These 26 T cell receptor beta chains share one sample of origin, sequenced in a study of low-dose radiotherapy and immunotherapy resistance in tumors. Noted time point: before trial treatment. Covering alpha and beta chains, TRAV- and TRBV-specific primers were used for the first-strand cDNA. Amplification of TCRs used a constant-region primer and V-primer adapter for 20 PCR cycles. TCRdb ran MiXCR on the reads and lists one entry per CDR3 protein. The sample holds tens of thousands of distinct CDR3 sequences; roughly 24% are singletons and the top ten take around 5%. Sequences were derived from PBMCs, sampled before treatment. These receptors were collected from a male donor with prostate cancer.

This clonotype was recorded many times. The chain joins TRBV28 to TRBJ1-3; TRBD1 might be the D (6 bases). Trimming stripped 5 bases from V and 4 bases from J, with 18 bases between. Germline CDR1 reads MDHEN; CDR2 reads SYDVKM. The CDR3 spans 16 residues. CDR3 sequence: CASSEQGRVQGNTIYF. In DNA form, the CDR3 reads TGTGCCAGCAGTGAACAGGGAAGAGTGCAAGGAAACACCATATATTTT.

This clonotype was seen ten or more times. In DNA, the CDR3 is TGTGCCAGCAGCTTAGCGAGCTCCTACGAGCAGTACTTC. This gives the protein CASSLASSYEQYF. The chain recombines TRBV7-6 with TRBJ2-7; D gene uncertain. Trimming left V 0 bases short and J 0 bases short, with 3 bases between. The germline CDR1 and CDR2 sequences are SGHVS and FNYEAQ. The CDR3 has 13 amino acids.

The gene calls are TRBV5-1 and TRBJ2-7, with 8 bases identical to TRBD2. Germline CDR1 SGHRS, CDR2 YFSETQ. This CDR3 region has 14 residues. The V gene end was trimmed by 3 bases and the J gene end by 0 bases; junction bases not matched to a gene: 2. CDR3 residues: CASSSSGSSYEQYF. The CDR3 DNA reads TGCGCCAGCAGCTCGAGCGGGAGCTCCTACGAGCAGTACTTC.

The J gene is TRBJ2-3, the V gene TRBV5-6; D may be TRBD1 (7 bases). Germline CDR1 and CDR2: SGHDT and YYEEEE. Trimming shortened V by 5 bases and J by 0 bases, and 13 bases separated the two germline ends. The CDR3 runs 15 residues. CDR3 coding DNA: TGTGCCAGCAGGCGGGACAGAGGCAGCACAGATACGCAGTATTTT. It codes for CASRRDRGSTDTQYF.

The V gene is TRBV20-1, the J gene TRBJ1-4; D remains unclear. The germline gives CDR1 DFQATT, CDR2 SNEGSKA (reference sequence). Trimming left V 4 bases short and J 10 bases short, with 13 bases between. This CDR3 is 12 amino acids long. The CDR3 loop is CSATDSVGKLFF. CDR3 nucleotide sequence: TGCAGTGCTACGGACTCAGTAGGAAAACTGTTTTTT.

This clonotype appeared many times. The gene calls are TRBV7-9 and TRBJ1-2, with D tentatively TRBD1 (5 bases). The CDR3 loop spans 15 amino acids. The V end was cut by 8 bases, the J end by 6 bases, with 22 bases between. Germline-derived CDR1 and CDR2 are SEHNR and FQNEAQ (reference sequence). This CDR3 is CASGTPGREFHGYTF. The CDR3 DNA reads as TGTGCCAGCGGGACTCCGGGCCGAGAGTTTCATGGCTACACCTTC.

The table lists this clonotype with a few counts. DNA for the CDR3: TGTGCCTGGAGTGTCCTCCCTGACAGGGCAGGCTACGAGCAGTACTTC. Protein: CAWSVLPDRAGYEQYF. The chain carries TRBV30 and TRBJ2-7, with 7 bases matching TRBD1. CDR1 and CDR2 (germline): GTSNPN, SVGIG (reference sequence). This CDR3 is built from 16 residues. The trim removed 0 bases at V and 3 bases at J, leaving 11 bases unmatched.

With regard to this clonotype: The limits of the CDR3 on the DNA are not certain, so only TCRdb's listed CDR3 is given. The chain couples TRBV7-2 to TRBJ2-7; the table assigns TRBD1, which was not confirmed against the DNA. The germline gives CDR1 SGHTA, CDR2 FQGNSA. The CDR3 has 20 amino acids, counting both end residues. The chain's CDR3 is CASSIYLCSVVTGTTYEQYF.

This rearrangement joins TRBV6-2 or TRBV6-3 to TRBJ1-1, with D uncertain. Trimming left V 2 bases short and J 7 bases short, with 11 bases between. CDR3 length equals 13 residues. Germline assignment: CDR1 MNHEY and CDR2 SVGEGT. CDR3 protein: CASSYASGLEAFF. In DNA, the CDR3 is TGTGCCAGCAGTTACGCCTCCGGGCTTGAAGCTTTCTTT.

In its sample, this clonotype was seen a few times. This chain connects TRBV9 to TRBJ2-1; D unclear. Germline V gene lookup returns CDR1 SGDLS and CDR2 YYNGEE. The CDR3 sequence is 15 residues long. V was clipped by 2 bases and J by 3 bases, with 12 bases between them. The CDR3 nucleotides are TGTGCCAGCAGCGTTTCCGCTAGTGTCTACAATGAGCAGTTCTTC. Residues: CASSVSASVYNEQFF.

This clonotype was counted at least ten times. J is TRBJ1-6 and V is TRBV20-1, with D possibly being TRBD1 (5 bases). Germline lookup yields CDR1 DFQATT and CDR2 SNEGSKA (reference sequence). The CDR3 has 15 amino acids. With 4 bases removed from V and 5 bases from J, the gap between germline ends came to 15 bases. For the CDR3, the DNA is TGCAGTGCTATACTAACCGGGACGGATAATTCACCCCTCCACTTT. Encoded protein: CSAILTGTDNSPLHF.

This clonotype was observed many times. The chain has TRBV5-4 and TRBJ1-5; D not certain. The CDR3 spans 13 residues. V lost 1 base to trimming and J lost 6 bases, with 8 bases between them. From germline, CDR1 is SGHNT and CDR2 YYREEE (reference sequence). CDR3 bases: TGTGCCAGCAGCTTGTCGCCGACTCAGCCCCAGCATTTT. Amino acid sequence: CASSLSPTQPQHF. Full variable domain (remainder filled in from reference TRBV5-4 and TRBJ1-5): ETGVTQSPTHLIKTRGQQVTLRCSSQSGHNTVSWYQQALGQGPQFIFQYYREEENGRGNFPPRFSGLQFPNYSSELNVNALELDDSALYLCASSLSPTQPQHFGDGTRLSIL.

This clonotype occurred once. This is likely an artifact of a read error, given a far larger clone one base away. The rearrangement uses TRBV2 and TRBJ2-1; D may be TRBD1 (7 bases). CDR3 length: 14 residues. CDR1 SNHLY and CDR2 FYNNEI come from the germline V gene. Trimming took off 1 base at V and 10 bases at J, with 14 bases between the two ends. CDR3 amino acids: CASSEVRQGGEQFF. The CDR3 DNA reads TGTGCCAGCAGTGAAGTCAGACAGGGAGGCGAGCAGTTCTTC.

V is TRBV20-1 and J is TRBJ2-1; TRBD2 is a possible D gene (6 bases). The CDR3 extends over 13 amino acids. Between the trimmed V and J ends, which lost 3 bases and 4 bases, there was a span of 10 bases. Per germline, CDR1 DFQATT and CDR2 SNEGSKA (reference sequence). This chain's CDR3 is CSASGGRYNEQFF. DNA of the CDR3: TGCAGTGCTAGTGGGGGGAGGTACAATGAGCAGTTCTTC.

Details on this clonotype: Compared with germline, one end of the junction differs, possibly owing to a read error. The chain links TRBV5-3 to TRBJ2-7, with 7 bases aligning to TRBD1. TRBV5-3 is known as an ORF, though its function is uncertain. This CDR3 is built from 14 residues. CDR3 residues: CASSSLGGGPEQYF. DNA for the CDR3: TGTGCCAGCAGCTCTTTAGGGGGCGGTCCAGAGCAGTACTTC.

As for this clonotype: At one end, the junction sequence differs from germline, possibly due to a read error. This chain connects TRBV6-1 to TRBJ1-1; tentative D call: TRBD1 (6 bases). The CDR3 spans 13 residues. Germline V gives CDR1 MNHNS, CDR2 SASEGT. The CDR3 sequence is CAIRGQMITEVFF. CDR3 nucleotides: TGTGCCATCAGAGGACAGATGATCACTGAAGTTTTCTTT.

Ten or more counts support this clonotype. One end of the junction varies from germline; a read error may be responsible. The chain uses TRBV2 and TRBJ2-7; D is perhaps TRBD1 or TRBD2 (7 bases each). The CDR3 loop spans 11 amino acids. Germline-derived CDR1 and CDR2 are SNHLY and FYNNEI. CDR3 region: CASTSPGGEHF. The CDR3 DNA follows: TGTGCCAGCACCTCACCAGGGGGGGAACACTTC.

This chain uses TRBV28 with TRBJ1-3; no clear D gene. Germline CDR1 MDHEN, CDR2 SYDVKM. Trimming pared 6 bases from V and 0 bases from J, leaving 9 bases between. CDR3 size: 14 residues. The CDR3 coding sequence is TGTGCCAGCAGAACACGGAGCTCTGGAAACACCATATATTTT. Encoded protein: CASRTRSSGNTIYF.

This clonotype appeared many times. The chain uses TRBV28 and TRBJ1-3, with 11 bases lining up with TRBD1. CDR3 length equals 16 residues. Trimming took 5 bases from V and 2 from J; bases not matched to a gene: 5. From germline, CDR1 is MDHEN and CDR2 SYDVKM. CDR3 in DNA: TGTGCCAGCAGTACACCGGGACAGGGGGCTGGAAACACCATATATTTT. Translation gives CASSTPGQGAGNTIYF.

In this sample, this clonotype turned up many times. The genes are TRBV29-1 and TRBJ1-4; no reliable D call. The CDR3 covers 12 residues. Trimming cost V 6 bases and J 4 bases, with 9 bases left between them. Per the germline V gene, CDR1 is SQVTM and CDR2 is ANQGSEA. CDR3 amino acids: CSVAIFNEKLFF. CDR3 coding DNA: TGCAGCGTCGCGATATTTAATGAAAAACTGTTTTTT. The full variable domain, with the rest looked up from reference TRBV29-1 and TRBJ1-4, is SAVISQKPSRDICQRGTSLTIQCQVDSQVTMMFWYRQQPGQSLTLIATANQGSEATYESGFVIDKFPISRPNLTFSTLTVSNMSPEDSSIYLCSVAIFNEKLFFGSGTQLSVL.

The sample holds many counts of this clonotype. V gene TRBV11-3 combines with J gene TRBJ2-3; a possible D gene is TRBD1 (5 bases). V lost 5 bases, J lost 0 bases, and 9 bases lay in between. Looked up from germline, CDR1 is SGHNT and CDR2 is YENEEA. CDR3 length: 14 residues. The CDR3 here is CASSRGTSTDTQYF. The CDR3 coding sequence is TGTGCCAGCAGCAGGGGTACTAGCACAGATACGCAGTATTTT.

At least ten counts were recorded for this clonotype. The chain joins TRBV3-1 to TRBJ1-5, with D possibly TRBD1 on 6 matching bases. CDR1 LGHDT and CDR2 YNNKEL come from the germline V gene (reference sequence). Trimming shortened V by 0 bases and J by 3 bases, and 9 bases separated the two germline ends. The CDR3 sequence is 15 residues long. The CDR3 sequence: CASSQEGGINQPQHF. The CDR3 coding sequence is TGTGCCAGCAGCCAAGAAGGGGGTATCAATCAGCCCCAGCATTTT.

This clonotype was counted at least ten times. The chain has TRBV6-2 or TRBV6-3 and TRBJ1-4; D is perhaps TRBD1 (5 bases). V lost 2 bases and J 7 bases, leaving 5 bases between the germline ends. CDR1 is MNHEY and CDR2 is SVGEGT in the germline V gene. The CDR3 loop spans 12 amino acids. CDR3 loop: CASSYGGEKLFF. The CDR3 coding sequence is TGTGCCAGCAGTTACGGGGGTGAAAAACTGTTTTTT.

This clonotype was seen ten or more times. The J gene is TRBJ1-1, the V gene TRBV21-1; the D call TRBD1 from the table was never checked on the DNA. TRBV21-1 is marked as a pseudogene. The CDR3 spans 16 residues. CDR3 coding DNA: TGTGCCAGCAGCCCCCGAGTATGGGTCCAGGGCACTGAAGCTTTCTTT. It is translated as CASSPRVWVQGTEAFF.

The V and J genes are TRBV5-4 and TRBJ1-6; TRBD1 aligns across 8 bases. From germline, CDR1 is SGHNT and CDR2 YYREEE (reference sequence). Unmatched junction bases numbered 4, after V lost 1 base and J lost 7 bases. CDR3 length: 15 residues. The CDR3, as DNA: TGTGCCAGCAGCTTGTTTACAGGGGGAAATTCACCCCTCCACTTT. It encodes CASSLFTGGNSPLHF. The full variable domain, with the rest looked up from reference TRBV5-4 and TRBJ1-6, is ETGVTQSPTHLIKTRGQQVTLRCSSQSGHNTVSWYQQALGQGPQFIFQYYREEENGRGNFPPRFSGLQFPNYSSELNVNALELDDSALYLCASSLFTGGNSPLHFGNGTRLTVT.

This clonotype appeared many times. V is TRBV28 and J is TRBJ2-7, with 8 bases matching TRBD2. J gave up 2 bases and V 5 bases, and 11 bases lay outside the gene matches. Germline CDR1 MDHEN, CDR2 SYDVKM. This CDR3 has 16 residues. This chain's CDR3 is CASSPLGGGRPYEQYF. The CDR3, as DNA: TGTGCCAGCAGTCCCCTCGGCGGGGGGAGGCCCTACGAGCAGTACTTC. The variable domain in full, completed from reference TRBV28 and TRBJ2-7, reads DVKVTQSSRYLVKRTGEKVFLECVQDMDHENMFWYRQDPGLGLRLIYFSYDVKMKEKGDIPEGYSVSREKKERFSLILESASTNQTSMYLCASSPLGGGRPYEQYFGPGTRLTVT.